Below are 12 T cell receptor beta chains sequenced from a single sample in a study of blood T cell repertoires in COVID-19. TCRdb's table, derived via immunoSEQ multiplex PCR, lists solely in-frame clones and lacks some. Counted here are about 190,000 clones, around 84% occurring once; the ten biggest clones make up about 3.5%. Input material: PBMCs or T cells enriched from blood (not recorded which). All receptors derive from a woman under 40 who had recovered from COVID-19.

The chain recombines TRBV6-4 with TRBJ1-2, with 8 bases aligning to TRBD1. CDR1 MRHNA and CDR2 SNTAGT come from the germline V gene. The CDR3 has 13 amino acids. V lost 4 bases, J lost 3 bases, and 1 base stayed unmatched. The CDR3 DNA follows: TGTGCCAGCAGTGGGACAGGGTACTATGGCTACACCTTC. Amino acids: CASSGTGYYGYTF.

This clone was counted once. The V gene is TRBV2, the J gene TRBJ2-7; 9 bases are shared with TRBD2. This CDR3 contains 17 residues. The germline gives CDR1 SNHLY, CDR2 FYNNEI. The J segment lost 3 bases and the V segment lost 6 bases, leaving 15 bases of the junction unmatched. The CDR3 protein is CASRARGGGGGFYEQYF. The CDR3 DNA sequence: TGTGCCAGCAGGGCGCGAGGTGGCGGGGGGGGTTTCTACGAGCAGTACTTC.

The chain couples TRBV5-1 to TRBJ2-7; 10 positions match TRBD1. CDR3 length: 14 residues. The V and J ends lost 4 bases and 4 bases, in that order; junction bases with no gene match: 5. The germline V gene has CDR1 SGHRS and CDR2 YFSETQ. The CDR3 DNA reads as TGCGCCAGCAGCGCACGGGACAGGGGTTACGAGCAGTACTTC. Its protein product is CASSARDRGYEQYF.

V gene TRBV24-1 combines with J gene TRBJ1-5; D not certain. The V end lost 2 bases, the J end lost 1 base, and 8 bases lay between the germline ends. Germline V gives CDR1 KGHDR, CDR2 SFDVKD. This CDR3 comprises 15 residues. The CDR3 sequence: CATSDSGASNQPQHF. For the CDR3, the DNA is TGTGCCACCAGTGATTCGGGAGCCAGCAATCAGCCCCAGCATTTT.

The chain joins TRBV5-1 to TRBJ1-1; no clear D gene. Germline CDR1 SGHRS, CDR2 YFSETQ. The V gene lost 0 bases and the J gene lost 0 bases, with 9 bases spanning the gap. This CDR3 is 15 amino acids long. The CDR3 DNA is TGCGCCAGCAGCTTGGATGAGGGAATGAACACTGAAGCTTTCTTT. Protein: CASSLDEGMNTEAFF.

The chain combines TRBV3-1 (or the pseudogene TRBV3-2) with TRBJ1-4; D might be TRBD1 (5 bases). CDR1 is LGHDT and CDR2 is YNNKEL in the germline V gene (reference sequence). CDR3 length: 13 residues. Trimming removed 3 bases at V and 12 bases at J, with 14 bases between. CDR3 region: CASSQDFGGELFF. In DNA form, the CDR3 reads TGTGCCAGCAGCCAGGACTTCGGGGGGGAACTGTTTTTT.

The gene calls are TRBV18 and TRBJ1-4, with a possible D match to TRBD1 (6 bases). CDR1 KGHSH and CDR2 LQKENI come from the germline V gene. The ends were cut back, 3 bases at V and 4 bases at J, with 12 bases in the middle. CDR3 size: 15 residues. CDR3 sequence reads: CASSPEAGVNEKLFF. DNA for the CDR3: TGTGCCAGCTCACCCGAGGCAGGGGTTAATGAAAAACTGTTTTTT.

V gene TRBV21-1 combines with J gene TRBJ2-5; TRBD1, the table's D call, was not compared with the DNA. TRBV21-1 corresponds to a pseudogene. CDR3 length: 14 residues. DNA of the CDR3: TGTGCCAGCAGCAAAGATTGCAGCCAAGAGACCCAGTACTTC. Its protein is CASSKDCSQETQYF.

The rearrangement links TRBV2 to TRBJ1-2; no definite D call. This CDR3 contains 14 residues. V was shortened by 6 bases and J by 0 bases, with 11 bases between the two germline ends. Germline V lookup: CDR1 SNHLY, CDR2 FYNNEI. The chain's CDR3 is CASRPDGANYGYTF. The CDR3 DNA is TGTGCCAGCAGACCCGACGGAGCTAACTATGGCTACACCTTC.

The chain recombines TRBV28 with TRBJ2-5, with 9 bases lining up with TRBD1. V lost 5 bases, J lost 3 bases, and 4 bases stayed unmatched. CDR1 and CDR2 from the germline V gene are MDHEN and SYDVKM. The CDR3 is 14 amino acids. Here the CDR3 DNA reads TGTGCCAGCAGTCGACAGGGGGGGGAAGAGACCCAGTACTTC. Protein: CASSRQGGEETQYF.

The chain links TRBV27 to TRBJ1-1, with TRBD1 as a possible D gene (6 bases). V gave up 3 bases and J gave up 0 bases, with 14 bases separating them. Germline V gives CDR1 MNHEY, CDR2 SMNVEV (reference sequence). The length of the CDR3 is 16 residues. CDR3 loop: CASSFAGVTLNTEAFF. CDR3 DNA: TGTGCCAGCAGTTTTGCAGGGGTTACCCTGAACACTGAAGCTTTCTTT.

The genes are TRBV11-2 and TRBJ2-5; 8 nucleotides align to TRBD2. Losses at the gene ends were 1 base for V and 2 bases for J; bases not matched to a gene: 3. This CDR3 contains 15 residues. CDR1 SGHAT and CDR2 FQNNGV come from the germline V gene. CDR3 nucleotides: TGTGCCAGCAGCTTAGCGGGGGGGAGGCAAGAGACCCAGTACTTC. It translates to CASSLAGGRQETQYF.